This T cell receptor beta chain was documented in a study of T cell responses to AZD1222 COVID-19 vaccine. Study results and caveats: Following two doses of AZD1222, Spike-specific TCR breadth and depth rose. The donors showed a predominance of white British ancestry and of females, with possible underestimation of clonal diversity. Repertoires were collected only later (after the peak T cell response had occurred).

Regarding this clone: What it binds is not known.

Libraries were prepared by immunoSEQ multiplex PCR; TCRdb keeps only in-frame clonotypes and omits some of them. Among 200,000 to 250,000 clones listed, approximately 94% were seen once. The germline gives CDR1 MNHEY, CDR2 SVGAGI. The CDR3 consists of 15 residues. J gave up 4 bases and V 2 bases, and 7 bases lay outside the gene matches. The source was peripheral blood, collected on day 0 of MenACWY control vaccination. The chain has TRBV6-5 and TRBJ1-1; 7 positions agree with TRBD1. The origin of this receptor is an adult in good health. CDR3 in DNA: TGTGCCAGCAGTTACCTCGGCACAGGGGCCACTGAAGCTTTCTTT. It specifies CASSYLGTGATEAFF.